The entry below describes one TCR beta chain. Repertoires were generated with immunoSEQ multiplex PCR, while TCRdb's copy carries only in-frame clones and drops some. The table includes about 400,000 clones, approximately 87% detected once. These data come from a study of Ad26.COV2.S vaccination and SARS-CoV-2 variants. Germline loops: CDR1 SGHNT, CDR2 YYREEE (reference sequence). The CDR3 has 15 amino acids. Trimming left V 4 bases short and J 1 base short, with 14 bases between. The sample's treatment: some 20 received Ad26.COV2.S at low or high dose, single or two shots; roughly five received placebo; per-sample allocation not given. Day 63 after the first injection of vaccine or placebo was the sampling time.

This specimen consisted of peripheral blood, obtained in a trial of Ad26.COV2.S vaccine versus placebo. V is TRBV5-4 and J is TRBJ2-5, with TRBD1 as a possible D gene (5 bases). This TCR came from a person aged 18 to 59 who received the Ad26.COV2.S COVID-19 vaccine or a placebo. Written as DNA, the CDR3 is TGTGCCAGCAGCATTGGTGGCAGGGCCCAAGAGACCCAGTACTTC. It is translated as CASSIGGRAQETQYF.